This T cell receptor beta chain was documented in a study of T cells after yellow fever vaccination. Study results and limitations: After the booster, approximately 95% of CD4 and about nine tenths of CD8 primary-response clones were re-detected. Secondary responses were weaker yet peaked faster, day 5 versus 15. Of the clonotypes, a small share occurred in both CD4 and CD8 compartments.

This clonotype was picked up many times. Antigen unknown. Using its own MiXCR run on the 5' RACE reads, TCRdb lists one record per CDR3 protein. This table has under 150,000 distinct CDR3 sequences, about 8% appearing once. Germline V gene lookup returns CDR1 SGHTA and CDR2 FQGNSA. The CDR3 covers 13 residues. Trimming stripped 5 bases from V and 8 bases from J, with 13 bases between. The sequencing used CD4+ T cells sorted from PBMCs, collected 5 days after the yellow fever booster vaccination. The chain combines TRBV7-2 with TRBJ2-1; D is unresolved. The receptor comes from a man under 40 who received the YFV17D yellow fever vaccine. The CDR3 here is CASSLPPRHEQFF. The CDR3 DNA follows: TGTGCCAGCAGCCTCCCGCCCCGCCATGAGCAGTTCTTC.